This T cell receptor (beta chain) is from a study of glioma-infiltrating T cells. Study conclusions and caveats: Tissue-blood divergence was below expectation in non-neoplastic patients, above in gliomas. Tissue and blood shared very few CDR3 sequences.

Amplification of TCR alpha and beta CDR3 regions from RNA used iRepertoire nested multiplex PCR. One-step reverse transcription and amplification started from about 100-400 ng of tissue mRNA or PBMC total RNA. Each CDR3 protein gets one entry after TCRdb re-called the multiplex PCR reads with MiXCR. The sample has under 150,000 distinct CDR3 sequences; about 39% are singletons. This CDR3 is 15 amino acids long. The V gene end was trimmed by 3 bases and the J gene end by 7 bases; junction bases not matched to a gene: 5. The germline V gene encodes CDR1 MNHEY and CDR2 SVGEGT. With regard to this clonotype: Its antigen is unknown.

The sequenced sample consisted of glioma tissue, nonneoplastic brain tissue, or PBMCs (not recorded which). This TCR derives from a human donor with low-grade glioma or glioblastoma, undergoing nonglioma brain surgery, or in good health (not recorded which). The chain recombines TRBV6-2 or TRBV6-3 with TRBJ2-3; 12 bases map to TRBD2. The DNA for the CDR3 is TGTGCCAGCAGTTATGGGACTAGCGGGCTGAATACGCAGTATTTT. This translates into CASSYGTSGLNTQYF.